The 16 T cell receptor beta chains below were found in one sample sequenced in a study of blood T cell repertoires in COVID-19 (dated by TCRdb to the early 2020s). Libraries were made using the immunoSEQ multiplex PCR assay. TCRdb took this table from immuneACCESS and kept in-frame rearrangements with V and J called. Such tables lack part of the clones; where checked against another copy, unresolved V genes explain under half of the gap, and the rest is unexplained. The sample has 150,000 to 200,000 clones on record, approximately 90% of them singletons. Clones ranked in the top ten supply about 4% of the sample. Sequenced: peripheral blood. Receptors originate from a man aged 18 to 30 with active or convalescent COVID-19.

The chain carries TRBV2 and TRBJ2-3, with D possibly matching TRBD2 (6 bases). Trimming stripped 6 bases from V and 3 bases from J, with 10 bases between. This CDR3 contains 13 residues. Germline CDR1 is SNHLY and CDR2 is FYNNEI. The CDR3 is CASRGRTTDTQYF. For the CDR3, the DNA is TGTGCCAGCAGGGGGAGGACTACAGATACGCAGTATTTT.

This chain connects TRBV19 to TRBJ1-2; 7 bases line up with TRBD1. The CDR3 has 15 amino acids. In germline, CDR1 is LNHDA, CDR2 SQIVND (reference sequence). After removal of 6 bases from V and 6 bases from J, the junction contained 13 bases not matched to a gene. CDR3 coding DNA: TGTGCCAGTAGGACATTAGACAGGGAAGCTGATGGCTACACCTTC. It encodes CASRTLDREADGYTF.

This chain uses TRBV7-9 with TRBJ2-7; the D is unclear. V was clipped by 5 bases and J by 0 bases, with 8 bases between them. The germline V gene has CDR1 SEHNR and CDR2 FQNEAQ (reference sequence). The CDR3 has 13 residues. The CDR3 DNA reads TGTGCCAGCAGCACTCTTGCCTCCTACGAGCAGTACGTC. Translated, it gives CASSTLASYEQYV.

V gene TRBV28 combines with J gene TRBJ1-6; TRBD1 agrees at 7 bases. Germline lookup yields CDR1 MDHEN and CDR2 SYDVKM. CDR3 length: 14 residues. Germline trimming cut 7 bases from V and 7 bases from J; bases unmatched to any gene: 7. CDR3 residues: CASTPGQSNSPLHF. CDR3 nucleotides: TGTGCCAGCACCCCGGGACAGTCGAATTCACCCCTCCACTTT.

The rearrangement links TRBV29-1 to TRBJ1-2, with a possible D match to TRBD1 (6 bases). Germline V CDR1 and CDR2: SQVTM, ANQGSEA. The CDR3 has 12 residues. Deletions cut 3 bases from V and 12 bases from J, with 17 bases between. Written as DNA, the CDR3 is TGCAGCGTTGAGATAGGGGGAGCCTGGGACACCTTC. Protein sequence: CSVEIGGAWDTF.

The chain carries TRBV7-3 and TRBJ2-3, with a tentative D call TRBD2 (6 bases). Between the trimmed V and J ends, which lost 6 bases and 3 bases, there was a span of 13 bases. The germline CDR1 and CDR2 sequences are SGHTA and FQGTGA. The CDR3 extends over 14 amino acids. CDR3 sequence (DNA): TGTGCCAGCAGACTAGCTCCTTATACAGATACGCAGTATTTT. Protein product: CASRLAPYTDTQYF.

The chain uses TRBV5-4 and TRBJ2-5; possibly TRBD2 for D (7 bases). The CDR3 loop spans 13 amino acids. V was trimmed by 4 bases and J by 3 bases, leaving 10 bases between them. The germline gives CDR1 SGHNT, CDR2 YYREEE (reference sequence). CDR3 region: CASSTGGKETQYF. The CDR3 nucleotides read TGTGCCAGCAGCACGGGGGGCAAAGAGACCCAGTACTTC.

The rearrangement uses TRBV9 and TRBJ2-5; TRBD1 matches 7 bases. Germline-derived CDR1 and CDR2 are SGDLS and YYNGEE. The CDR3 length is 13 residues. The V gene end was trimmed by 4 bases and the J gene end by 4 bases; junction bases not matched to a gene: 4. In DNA, the CDR3 is TGTGCCAGCAGCCCCAGACAGGGAGAGACCCAGTACTTC. It yields the protein CASSPRQGETQYF.

The chain uses TRBV12-3 or TRBV12-4 and TRBJ1-2, with 8 bases aligning to TRBD1. The V segment lost 7 bases and the J segment 4 bases; nucleotides outside the gene matches: 5. The CDR3 runs 13 residues. In DNA, the CDR3 is TGTGCCAGCACTTTGACAGGGGCCTATGGCTACACCTTC. Encoded protein: CASTLTGAYGYTF.

The chain combines TRBV29-1 with TRBJ2-7; 8 bases fit TRBD1. The CDR3 is 13 residues long. Germline assignment: CDR1 SQVTM and CDR2 ANQGSEA. J gave up 0 bases and V 7 bases, and 5 bases lay outside the gene matches. The CDR3 DNA reads as TGCAGCGCCCAACAGGGGGTCTCCTACGAGCAGTACTTC. Its translation is CSAQQGVSYEQYF.

The CDR3 here is CASSSMDRVGTSTGELFF. The CDR3 DNA follows: TGTGCCAGTAGTAGCATGGACAGGGTGGGGACCAGCACCGGGGAGCTGTTTTTT. The chain links TRBV19 to TRBJ2-2; 8 nucleotides match TRBD1. Germline V gene lookup returns CDR1 LNHDA and CDR2 SQIVND (reference sequence). CDR3 length: 18 amino acids. After removal of 4 bases from V and 4 bases from J, the junction contained 14 bases not matched to a gene.

This clone was seen once. This chain links TRBV12-3 or TRBV12-4 with TRBJ1-6, with D maybe TRBD1 (5 bases). Trimming pared 9 bases from V and 8 bases from J, leaving 14 bases between. CDR3 length: 13 residues. In nucleotides, the CDR3 is TGTGCCAGTAGCGGGGCCATGTATTCACCCCTCCACTTT. This translates into CASSGAMYSPLHF.

The chain uses TRBV6-5 and TRBJ1-1; D gene uncertain. V was trimmed by 7 bases and J by 4 bases, leaving 7 bases between them. Germline V gives CDR1 MNHEY, CDR2 SVGAGI. The CDR3 totals 11 residues. CDR3 loop: CASISVTEAFF. The CDR3 coding sequence is TGTGCCAGCATATCGGTCACTGAAGCTTTCTTT.

This chain connects TRBV19 to TRBJ2-1, with 7 bases fitting TRBD2. Trimming cost V 5 bases and J 4 bases; bases outside gene matches: 5. Germline lookup yields CDR1 LNHDA and CDR2 SQIVND (reference sequence). CDR3 length: 14 amino acids. The CDR3 is CASSFFGRYNEQFF. CDR3 sequence (DNA): TGTGCCAGTAGTTTTTTCGGGAGGTACAATGAGCAGTTCTTC.

This clone came up once. The rearrangement links TRBV7-2 to TRBJ1-6; TRBD1 is a possible D gene (6 bases). The germline V gene has CDR1 SGHTA and CDR2 FQGNSA. Trimming cost V 1 base and J 9 bases, with 13 bases left between them. This CDR3 is 15 amino acids long. CDR3 nucleotide sequence: TGTGCCAGCAGCTTAGGAGCAGGGGCTCTTTCACCCCTCCACTTT. Its protein product is CASSLGAGALSPLHF.

The chain links TRBV4-1 to TRBJ1-1; TRBD1 agrees at 9 bases. This CDR3 spans 19 amino acids. Trimming took 0 bases from V and 2 from J; bases not matched to a gene: 13. The germline CDR1 and CDR2 sequences are MGHRA and YSYEKL. CDR3: CASSQEGRHRGPFNTEAFF. The CDR3 coding sequence is TGCGCCAGCAGCCAAGAGGGGAGACACAGGGGGCCCTTCAACACTGAAGCTTTCTTT.